This T cell receptor beta chain was recorded in a study of blood T cell repertoires in COVID-19. Overall study context: Sites across the United States, Italy and Spain contributed samples from acute and convalescent COVID-19. Nucleic acid was either cDNA or gDNA, and it came from T cells, B-cell-depleted T cells, or PBMCs.

In the original analysis: Cell counts per sample came from amplifying reference gene primers. Method: immunoSEQ multiplex PCR; TCRdb's copy keeps in-frame clones and lacks some. V and J calls and clone size are given by that table; D and trimming were obtained from the DNA. The sample yields about 84,000 clones, 75% to 90% seen once. Germline V gene lookup returns CDR1 LGHNA and CDR2 YSLEER. V was clipped by 1 base and J by 3 bases; unmatched bases: 7. The CDR3 consists of 16 residues. This TCR was recovered from a man aged 80 or over with active or convalescent COVID-19. The sequenced material came from peripheral blood. The chain couples TRBV4-3 to TRBJ2-7; 9 bases fit TRBD1. CDR3 residues: CASSQAPGQGGYEQYF. The DNA for the CDR3 is TGCGCCAGCAGCCAAGCCCCGGGACAGGGTGGCTACGAGCAGTACTTC.